A single sample gave rise to the 6 T cell receptor beta chains below, sequenced in a study of T-cell memory formation after mild COVID-19. TCRdb processed the 5' RACE reads anew with MiXCR; each CDR3 protein has one entry. Among fewer than 300,000 distinct CDR3 sequences listed, roughly 18% were seen once. Sequencing was done on a sample of PBMCs or a T cell subset sorted from them (not recorded which). These receptors all stem from a man aged 18 to 29 who had mild COVID-19 (a few samples of this study predate the infection). Cell type and time point are not known.

The CDR3 coding sequence is TGTGCCAGCAGGAAAGAGACCCAGTACTTC. Translating gives CASRKETQYF. The chain uses TRBV6-6 and TRBJ2-5; D uncertain. The CDR3 contains 10 residues. The germline CDR1 and CDR2 sequences are MNHNY and SVGAGI (reference sequence). The V and J ends lost 6 bases and 3 bases respectively, with 2 bases between them.

This clonotype was counted a few times. This chain links TRBV12-3 or TRBV12-4 with TRBJ2-7; D remains unclear. Trimming removed 0 bases from V and 5 bases from J, with 2 bases in between. This CDR3 comprises 11 residues. CDR3 coding DNA: TGTGCCAGCAGTTTAGCTAACGAGCAGTACTTC. This translates into CASSLANEQYF.

This clonotype was picked up a small number of times. The V and J genes are TRBV19 and TRBJ1-1, with 9 bases lining up with TRBD1. The CDR3 runs to 17 residues. Germline V gene sequence: CDR1 LNHDA, CDR2 SQIVND (reference sequence). V lost 6 bases to trimming and J lost 4 bases; unmatched junction nucleotides: 15. The DNA for the CDR3 is TGTGCCAGTAGGCTCTGGGACAGGGAGAGAAGAGGCACTGAAGCTTTCTTT. Translated, it gives CASRLWDRERRGTEAFF.

This clonotype has a handful of counts. V usage is TRBV6-7 and J usage is TRBJ1-5; 7 bases match TRBD1. TRBV6-7 is flagged as an ORF with uncertain function. The junction had 6 bases not matched to a gene; V was cut back by 5 bases and J by 2 bases. The CDR3 has 15 amino acids. The CDR3 here is CASSHPGGGNQPQHF. CDR3 coding DNA: TGTGCCAGCAGTCACCCAGGGGGGGGCAATCAGCCCCAGCATTTT.

A few counts support this clonotype. This rearrangement joins TRBV20-1 to TRBJ1-2; 9 bases fit TRBD1. The CDR3 extends over 15 amino acids. V trimming: 6 bases; J trimming: 1 base; junction bases outside the gene matches: 9. Germline V gene sequence: CDR1 DFQATT, CDR2 SNEGSKA (reference sequence). Here the CDR3 reads CSAPSHRGHNYGYTF. CDR3 DNA: TGCAGTGCCCCTTCCCACAGGGGGCATAACTATGGCTACACCTTC.

This clonotype showed up many times. The V and J genes are TRBV7-2 and TRBJ2-5; TRBD1 matches 10 bases. This CDR3 is built from 13 residues. With 7 bases clipped from V and 8 bases from J, the junction kept 7 bases outside the gene matches. Germline V CDR1 and CDR2: SGHTA, FQGNSA. The DNA for the CDR3 is TGTGCCAGCAACCCGGGACAGGGGCAAACCCAGTACTTC. Its protein is CASNPGQGQTQYF.